The 24 T cell receptor beta chains in this list originate from one sample, sequenced in a study of response to subunit inactivated influenza vaccine. Using its own MiXCR run on the RT-PCR reads, TCRdb lists one record per CDR3 protein. Of roughly 520,000 distinct CDR3 sequences in the sample, less than 30% were seen once. The starting material was CD4+ T cells sorted from PBMCs, obtained roughly 5 days after vaccination. These receptor sequences come from a middle-aged man who received an inactivated influenza vaccine.

There are a few counts of this clonotype. The chain joins TRBV5-1 to TRBJ1-1; D is uncertain. Germline CDR1 reads SGHRS; CDR2 reads YFSETQ. This CDR3 spans 14 amino acids. V shed 5 bases and J shed 1 base, with 12 bases lying between them. The CDR3 loop reads CASRLLSGNTEAFF. The CDR3 bases are TGCGCCAGCAGGCTCCTCAGCGGGAACACTGAAGCTTTCTTT.

The rearrangement joins TRBV29-1 to TRBJ1-1; D remains ambiguous. V lost 4 bases to trimming and J lost 0 bases, with 9 bases between them. The CDR3 runs to 13 residues. Germline CDR1 reads SQVTM; CDR2 reads ANQGSEA. The CDR3: CSVGGVMNTEAFF. As DNA, the CDR3 is TGCAGCGTTGGGGGAGTAATGAACACTGAAGCTTTCTTT.

This clonotype was observed once. This sequence joins TRBV6-1 and TRBJ2-3; D possibly corresponds to TRBD1 (6 bases). CDR3 length: 14 residues. The V end was cut by 6 bases, the J end by 6 bases, with 16 bases between. The V gene's germline CDR1 is MNHNS and CDR2 SASEGT. As DNA, the CDR3 is TGTGCCAGCAGACAGAGACAGGATATGGATACGCAGTATTTT. Its protein is CASRQRQDMDTQYF.

The genes are TRBV20-1 and TRBJ1-4; D is uncertain. This CDR3 spans 14 amino acids. Between the trimmed V and J ends, which lost 3 bases and 8 bases, there was a span of 16 bases. The V gene's germline CDR1 is DFQATT and CDR2 SNEGSKA (reference sequence). Here the CDR3 reads CSARAGTLDEKLFF. The CDR3 region has the DNA TGCAGTGCTAGGGCGGGAACCCTCGACGAAAAACTGTTTTTT.

This clonotype showed up many times. The chain recombines TRBV5-5 with TRBJ1-4, with 7 bases aligning to TRBD1. V gave up 3 bases and J gave up 4 bases; unmatched junction bases: 3. This CDR3 is 14 amino acids long. CDR1 and CDR2 (germline): SGHKS, YYEKEE (reference sequence). CDR3 nucleotides: TGTGCCAGCAGCTGGGGACAGCTTAATGAAAAACTGTTTTTT. Amino acid sequence: CASSWGQLNEKLFF.

CDR3: CASSPIRGLTSGGGTDTQYF. CDR3 DNA sequence: TGTGCCAGCAGTCCCATTAGGGGGCTGACTAGCGGGGGAGGCACAGATACGCAGTATTTT. V usage is TRBV12-3 or TRBV12-4 and J usage is TRBJ2-3; 12 nucleotides align to TRBD2. The CDR3 has 20 residues. V shed 5 bases, J shed 1 base, and the junction held 16 bases outside the gene matches.

This clonotype was seen only a few times. This chain links TRBV20-1 with TRBJ1-5, with D maybe TRBD1 (6 bases). The CDR3 is 14 residues long. CDR1 is DFQATT, CDR2 SNEGSKA, per germline (reference sequence). Trimming removed 3 bases at V and 3 bases at J, with 12 bases between. The CDR3, as DNA: TGCAGTGCTAGTGATTCGGGGGCCAATCAGCCCCAGCATTTT. Translating it yields CSASDSGANQPQHF.

A few counts support this clonotype. This sequence joins TRBV5-4 and TRBJ2-3, with 10 bases matching TRBD2. Trimming took 4 bases from V and 3 from J; bases not matched to a gene: 5. This CDR3 region has 15 residues. The germline gives CDR1 SGHNT, CDR2 YYREEE (reference sequence). The CDR3 here is CASSTLAGKTDTQYF. Here the CDR3 DNA reads TGTGCCAGCAGCACACTAGCGGGGAAAACAGATACGCAGTATTTT.

The chain recombines TRBV6-6 with TRBJ1-1, with D unresolved. Germline V gives CDR1 MNHNY, CDR2 SVGAGI (reference sequence). CDR3 length equals 13 residues. V was cut by 7 bases and J by 1 base, with 10 bases left in between. For the CDR3, the DNA is TGTGCCAGCACCACAAACACGAACACTGAAGCTTTCTTT. This sequence encodes CASTTNTNTEAFF.

The chain carries TRBV20-1 and TRBJ1-2, with D possibly being TRBD1 (6 bases). Germline assignment: CDR1 DFQATT and CDR2 SNEGSKA (reference sequence). Between the trimmed V and J ends, which lost 0 bases and 6 bases, there was a span of 23 bases. The CDR3 length is 17 residues. The CDR3 reads CSARDTGRGFVRDGYTF. Written as DNA, the CDR3 is TGCAGTGCTAGAGATACCGGCAGGGGTTTTGTTCGTGATGGCTACACCTTC.

The V call is TRBV5-5, the J call TRBJ2-5; D gene ambiguous. The germline V and J ends were trimmed by 0 bases and 0 bases, with 6 bases remaining between them. Germline V CDR1 and CDR2: SGHKS, YYEKEE (reference sequence). This CDR3 contains 14 residues. This CDR3 is CASSLEHNQETQYF. In nucleotides, the CDR3 is TGTGCCAGCAGCTTGGAACACAACCAAGAGACCCAGTACTTC.

V and J are TRBV11-2 and TRBJ2-5, with 7 positions matching TRBD1. This CDR3 comprises 16 residues. With V trimmed by 3 bases and J by 5 bases, 12 bases remained unmatched. In germline, CDR1 is SGHAT, CDR2 FQNNGV. CDR3 protein: CASSFRTGKRVETQYF. CDR3 DNA: TGTGCCAGCAGCTTTAGGACAGGAAAAAGGGTCGAGACCCAGTACTTC. The whole variable domain, filled in from reference TRBV11-2 and TRBJ2-5, reads EAGVAQSPRYKIIEKRQSVAFWCNPISGHATLYWYQQILGQGPKLLIQFQNNGVVDDSQLPKDRFSAERLKGVDSTLKIQPAKLEDSAVYLCASSFRTGKRVETQYFGPGTRLLVL.

This chain connects TRBV20-1 to TRBJ2-7; D is possibly TRBD2 (5 bases). This CDR3 has 15 amino acids. V was clipped by 3 bases and J by 2 bases, with 17 bases between them. CDR1 DFQATT and CDR2 SNEGSKA come from the germline V gene (reference sequence). The CDR3 region has the DNA TGCAGTGCTAGTGTTGCGGCTAGCTCAACCTACGAGCAGTACTTC. As protein: CSASVAASSTYEQYF.

This clonotype was seen many times. The genes are TRBV7-2 and TRBJ2-3, with a tentative D call TRBD2 (5 bases). Trimming removed 1 base at V and 5 bases at J, with 7 bases between. Germline V gives CDR1 SGHTA, CDR2 FQGNSA. This CDR3 is 13 amino acids long. The CDR3 DNA follows: TGTGCCAGCAGCTTAGGGGCGGGAGATACGCAGTATTTT. Protein sequence: CASSLGAGDTQYF.

This chain joins TRBV20-1 and TRBJ2-7, with a weak D call TRBD2 (5 bases). The CDR3 runs 17 residues. Germline V lookup: CDR1 DFQATT, CDR2 SNEGSKA (reference sequence). The V end lost 2 bases, the J end lost 2 bases, and 22 bases lay between the germline ends. The CDR3 protein is CSARSGRKILVAYEQYF. The DNA of the CDR3 is TGCAGTGCTAGATCGGGAAGGAAAATACTTGTGGCCTACGAGCAGTACTTC.

The table lists this clonotype with a few counts. This chain uses TRBV12-3 or TRBV12-4 with TRBJ1-4, with D tentatively TRBD1 (5 bases). Trimming left V 3 bases short and J 10 bases short, with 6 bases between. This CDR3 is built from 11 residues. This chain's CDR3 is CASSLGGKLFF. CDR3 DNA: TGTGCCAGCAGTTTGGGGGGAAAACTGTTTTTT.

This clonotype was counted between two and nine times. The chain joins TRBV24-1 to TRBJ2-3, with D possibly being TRBD1 (6 bases). The CDR3 contains 14 residues. The ends were cut back, 0 bases at V and 3 bases at J, with 6 bases in the middle. Germline V gene sequence: CDR1 KGHDR, CDR2 SFDVKD. This chain's CDR3 is CATSDLQGTDTQYF. CDR3 nucleotide sequence: TGTGCCACCAGTGATTTGCAGGGGACAGATACGCAGTATTTT.

This clonotype was recorded a few times. V is TRBV16 and J is TRBJ2-1; D not resolved. The ends were cut back, 2 bases at V and 13 bases at J, with 9 bases in the middle. The CDR3 totals 11 residues. Germline-derived CDR1 and CDR2 are KGHSY and FQNENV. This CDR3 reads CASSQSTVQFF. The CDR3 nucleotides are TGTGCCAGCAGCCAAAGCACGGTACAGTTCTTC.

The rearrangement uses TRBV29-1 and TRBJ1-4, with D possibly being TRBD1 (6 bases). Germline CDR1 is SQVTM and CDR2 is ANQGSEA. The V end was cut by 4 bases, the J end by 8 bases, with 8 bases between. The CDR3 runs 11 residues. The CDR3 region is CSVGDTEKLFF. DNA for the CDR3: TGCAGCGTTGGGGACACCGAAAAACTGTTTTTT.

This clonotype was found a few times. This chain uses TRBV6-1 with TRBJ2-2; 9 bases are shared with TRBD1. V dropped 6 bases and J dropped 7; count of bases not matched to a gene: 9. The germline V gene has CDR1 MNHNS and CDR2 SASEGT. CDR3 length: 15 amino acids. DNA of the CDR3: TGTGCCAGCAGGAGAAACAGGGGGCGCGACGGGGAGCTGTTTTTT. This gives the protein CASRRNRGRDGELFF.

This chain links TRBV18 with TRBJ2-2, with 9 bases matching TRBD1. The V segment lost 2 bases and the J segment 3 bases; nucleotides outside the gene matches: 4. The CDR3 is 16 amino acids. Germline CDR1 is KGHSH and CDR2 is LQKENI. The CDR3 loop reads CASSPTGGADTGELFF. In DNA, the CDR3 is TGTGCCAGCTCACCAACAGGGGGCGCCGACACCGGGGAGCTGTTTTTT.

The CDR3 sequence: CASIPSGSGYEQYF. The CDR3 nucleotides are TGTGCCAGCATTCCTAGCGGGAGTGGATACGAGCAGTACTTC. The chain has TRBV28 and TRBJ2-7, with TRBD2 matching 10 bases. CDR3 size: 14 residues. V gave up 7 bases and J gave up 4 bases; unmatched junction bases: 7. The germline V gene has CDR1 MDHEN and CDR2 SYDVKM.

The rearrangement links TRBV7-3 to TRBJ2-2; no reliable D call. V was cut by 5 bases and J by 0 bases, with 10 bases left in between. This CDR3 region has 15 residues. From germline, CDR1 is SGHTA and CDR2 FQGTGA. The CDR3 sequence: CASSPFATNTGELFF. The CDR3 DNA follows: TGTGCCAGCAGCCCGTTTGCGACGAACACCGGGGAGCTGTTTTTT.

The chain carries TRBV20-1 and TRBJ1-2; D remains unclear. The V and J ends lost 0 bases and 4 bases respectively, with 9 bases between them. The CDR3 is 13 amino acids. Germline assignment: CDR1 DFQATT and CDR2 SNEGSKA (reference sequence). The CDR3 spells CSARDGVPYGYTF. The CDR3 nucleotides read TGCAGTGCTAGAGATGGAGTACCCTATGGCTACACCTTC.